Included here is one TCR beta chain sequence, with context. Its specificity is not known. The record originates from a study of CD8+ T cells in alopecia areata. General study points: Clonality in lesional scalp, especially alopecia totalis/universalis, exceeded that of normal scalp.

Alopecia areata patients provided lesional scalp punch biopsies and peripheral blood, both collected for the study. Trimming stripped 4 bases from V and 10 bases from J, with 8 bases between. Per the germline V gene, CDR1 is SEHNR and CDR2 is FQNEAQ (reference sequence). This CDR3 region has 12 residues. TCR sequencing used cDNA made by reverse transcription of extracted RNA. Produced via immunoSEQ multiplex PCR; TCRdb's table is partial and in-frame only. The sample contains some 130,000 clones, about three fifths of which appear only once. Sequenced here: CD4+ T cells sorted from blood, sampled at week 0. The TCR originated in a human donor with alopecia areata. This chain connects TRBV7-9 to TRBJ1-6; unclear D gene. CDR3 residues: CASSSRGSPLHF. Written as DNA, the CDR3 is TGTGCCAGCAGCTCCCGAGGCTCACCCCTCCACTTT.